The sequence of this TCR beta chain was determined in a study of shared clonotypes between healthy human individuals. Broader study findings: Investigators expected sequencing depth to affect clonotype sharing among donors. With four donors compared, approximately 5.5% of naive CD4 clonotypes were shared. The generation probabilities recorded for non-shared clonotypes fell below those of clonotypes shared by all four donors. Researchers found naive subsets generally carried larger estimated richness than memory subsets.

This clone was recorded once. Its antigen remains unknown. CD8 cells classed as naive were CD45RO-negative and positively selected for CCR7, excluding terminally differentiated effector memory CD45RA+ cells. TCRdb's table, derived via immunoSEQ multiplex PCR, lists solely in-frame clones and lacks some. The table has roughly 810,000 clones, 90% to 97% seen once. V was trimmed by 9 bases and J by 2 bases, leaving 5 bases between them. CDR1 is MNHEY and CDR2 is SMNVEV in the germline V gene (reference sequence). The length of the CDR3 is 11 residues. This sequence originates from a man aged 25-40 years in good health. The V call is TRBV27, the J call TRBJ1-5; D unresolved. The sequenced sample consisted of naive CD8+ T cells sorted from blood. CDR3 sequence: CARGGNQPQHF. The CDR3 DNA reads TGTGCCAGGGGAGGCAATCAGCCCCAGCATTTT.